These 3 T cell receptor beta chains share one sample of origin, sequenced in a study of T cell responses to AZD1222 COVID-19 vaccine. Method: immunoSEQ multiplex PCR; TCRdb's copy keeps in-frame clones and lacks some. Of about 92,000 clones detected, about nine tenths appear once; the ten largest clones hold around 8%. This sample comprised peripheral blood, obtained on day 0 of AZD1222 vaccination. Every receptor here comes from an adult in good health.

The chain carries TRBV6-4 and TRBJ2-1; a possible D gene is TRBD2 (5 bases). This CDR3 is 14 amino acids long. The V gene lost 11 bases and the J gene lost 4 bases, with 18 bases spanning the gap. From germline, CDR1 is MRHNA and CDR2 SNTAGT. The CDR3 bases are TGTGCCTGGCCAAAAGTCGGGAATTACAATGAGCAGTTCTTC. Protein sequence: CAWPKVGNYNEQFF.

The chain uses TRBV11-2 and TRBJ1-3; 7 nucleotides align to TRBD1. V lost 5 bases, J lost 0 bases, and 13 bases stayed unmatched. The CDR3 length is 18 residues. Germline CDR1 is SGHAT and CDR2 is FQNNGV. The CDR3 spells CASSPTQGEASSGNTIYF. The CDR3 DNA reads TGTGCCAGCAGCCCGACTCAGGGGGAAGCTAGCTCTGGAAACACCATATATTTT.

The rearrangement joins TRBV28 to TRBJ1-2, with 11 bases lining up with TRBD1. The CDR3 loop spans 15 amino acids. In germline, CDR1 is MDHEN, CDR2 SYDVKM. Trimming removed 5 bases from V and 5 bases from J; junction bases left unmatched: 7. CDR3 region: CASSPGQGADYGYTF. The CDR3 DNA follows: TGTGCCAGCAGTCCCGGACAGGGGGCTGATTATGGCTACACCTTC.